The table lists the clone carrying this T cell receptor beta chain with a few counts. The CDR3 spans 17 residues. Between the trimmed V and J ends, which lost 5 bases and 7 bases, there was a span of 23 bases. Germline lookup yields CDR1 SGHAT and CDR2 FQNNGV. MiXCR was run by TCRdb on the 5' RACE reads, yielding one entry per CDR3 protein. The data contain tens of thousands of distinct CDR3 sequences, around 25% of them singletons. The TCR was taken from a female donor with breast cancer. This chain connects TRBV11-2 to TRBJ1-4, with D perhaps matching TRBD1 (5 bases). Sequencing used tumor-infiltrating naive CD4+ T cells sorted from the breast tumor. Stated subset: naive CD4+ T cells, CD4+CD45RA+CD25-. DNA for the CDR3: TGTGCCAGCAGCGCTCGACAGTACCCCCTGATCCCTGAAAAACTGTTTTTT. Translating gives CASSARQYPLIPEKLFF.